The 18 T cell receptor beta chains listed next were all sequenced from one sample in a study of T cells in localized non-small cell lung cancer. Produced via immunoSEQ multiplex PCR; TCRdb's table is partial and in-frame only. Of approximately 40,000 clones in the sample, 86% were seen once. Source: peripheral blood, taken before any cancer treatment. The receptors were gathered from a man between 40 and 70 years old with stage I lung adenocarcinoma.

The V call is TRBV30, the J call TRBJ1-1, with D tentatively TRBD1 (5 bases). Trimming took off 3 bases at V and 0 bases at J, with 14 bases between the two ends. Looked up from germline, CDR1 is GTSNPN and CDR2 is SVGIG (reference sequence). The CDR3 runs to 15 residues. The CDR3 DNA follows: TGTGCCTGGAGGAGGACACACCGAATGAACACTGAAGCTTTCTTT. Protein product: CAWRRTHRMNTEAFF.

The rearrangement uses TRBV5-1 and TRBJ2-1; 8 bases line up with TRBD2. Germline trimming cut 4 bases from V and 6 bases from J; bases unmatched to any gene: 15. CDR1 is SGHRS and CDR2 is YFSETQ in the germline V gene. CDR3 length equals 17 residues. CDR3 nucleotides: TGCGCCAGCAGCGTAAGGTCGCTAGCCGCGGGAGGCAATGAGCAGTTCTTC. As protein: CASSVRSLAAGGNEQFF.

The chain recombines TRBV9 with TRBJ2-1; TRBD2 agrees at 12 bases. The CDR3 runs 16 residues. Unmatched junction bases numbered 1, after V lost 1 base and J lost 2 bases. CDR1 and CDR2 from the germline V gene are SGDLS and YYNGEE. CDR3 amino acids: CASSVLAGGPYNEQFF. In DNA, the CDR3 is TGTGCCAGCAGCGTACTAGCGGGAGGGCCCTACAATGAGCAGTTCTTC. The variable domain in full, with the rest retrieved from reference TRBV9 and TRBJ2-1, is DSGVTQTPKHLITATGQRVTLRCSPRSGDLSVYWYQQSLDQGLQFLIQYYNGEERAKGNILERFSAQQFPDLHSELNLSSLELGDSALYFCASSVLAGGPYNEQFFGPGTRLTVL.

The chain combines TRBV11-1 with TRBJ2-3; 10 nucleotides line up with TRBD1. This CDR3 has 16 residues. Germline-derived CDR1 and CDR2 are SGHAT and FQDESV (reference sequence). The V gene end was trimmed by 4 bases and the J gene end by 1 base; junction bases not matched to a gene: 5. Here the CDR3 reads CASSWAGTGGTDTQYF. For the CDR3, the DNA is TGTGCCAGCAGCTGGGCCGGGACAGGGGGCACAGATACGCAGTATTTT. Full variable domain (remainder filled in from reference TRBV11-1 and TRBJ2-3): EAEVAQSPRYKITEKSQAVAFWCDPISGHATLYWYRQILGQGPELLVQFQDESVVDDSQLPKDRFSAERLKGVDSTLKIQPAELGDSAMYLCASSWAGTGGTDTQYFGPGTRLTVL.

On this clone: This CDR3 is also generated by other DNA sequences in the sample. The chain is built from TRBV5-8 and TRBJ1-5; D might be TRBD1 (6 bases). CDR3 size: 15 residues. Germline CDR1 is SGHTS and CDR2 is YDEGEE. V was pared by 5 bases and J by 0 bases, with 12 bases between. The CDR3 spells CASSIQGYSNQPQHF. CDR3 nucleotide sequence: TGTGCCAGCAGTATCCAGGGGTATAGCAATCAGCCCCAGCATTTT.

The genes are TRBV7-9 and TRBJ2-3; unclear D gene. This CDR3 comprises 15 residues. Germline lookup yields CDR1 SEHNR and CDR2 FQNEAQ (reference sequence). V lost 5 bases and J lost 1, with 13 bases in between. The CDR3 reads CASSRTLGGTDTQYF. CDR3 DNA: TGTGCCAGCAGCCGGACGCTTGGAGGCACAGATACGCAGTATTTT. Full variable domain (rest looked up from reference TRBV7-9 and TRBJ2-3): DTGVSQNPRHKITKRGQNVTFRCDPISEHNRLYWYRQTLGQGPEFLTYFQNEAQLEKSRLLSDRFSAERPKGSFSTLEIQRTEQGDSAMYLCASSRTLGGTDTQYFGPGTRLTVL.

The chain couples TRBV4-1 to TRBJ2-5; D not resolved. The CDR3 is made up of 13 amino acids. Between the trimmed V and J ends, which lost 3 bases and 3 bases, there was a span of 8 bases. The germline gives CDR1 MGHRA, CDR2 YSYEKL. CDR3 nucleotide sequence: TGCGCCAGCAGCCAGCCGAACGAAGAGACCCAGTACTTC. Translated, it gives CASSQPNEETQYF.

CDR3 residues: CASSPGLAGGSYNEQFF. CDR3 nucleotides: TGTGCCAGCTCACCTGGACTAGCGGGGGGGTCCTACAATGAGCAGTTCTTC. The gene calls are TRBV18 and TRBJ2-1; TRBD2 agrees at 15 bases. Germline V lookup: CDR1 KGHSH, CDR2 LQKENI. This CDR3 has 17 residues. V shed 3 bases and J 1 base; nucleotides not matched to a gene: 1.

The gene calls are TRBV29-1 and TRBJ2-3; 14 positions agree with TRBD2. There are 14 residues in the CDR3. The germline CDR1 and CDR2 sequences are SQVTM and ANQGSEA. V shed 4 bases, J shed 6 bases, and the junction held 3 bases outside the gene matches. The CDR3 DNA sequence: TGCAGCGTTGGACTAGCGGGAGGGGGGGATACGCAGTATTTT. Its protein product is CSVGLAGGGDTQYF.

The V and J genes are TRBV7-9 and TRBJ2-7; 8 positions agree with TRBD2. There are 14 residues in the CDR3. V was pared by 5 bases and J by 2 bases, with 5 bases of the junction left unmatched. Germline V CDR1 and CDR2: SEHNR, FQNEAQ (reference sequence). This chain's CDR3 is CASSPLAVTYEQYF. The CDR3, as DNA: TGTGCCAGCAGCCCACTAGCGGTCACCTACGAGCAGTACTTC. Based on the CDR3 plus reference TRBV7-9 and TRBJ2-7, the full variable domain is DTGVSQNPRHKITKRGQNVTFRCDPISEHNRLYWYRQTLGQGPEFLTYFQNEAQLEKSRLLSDRFSAERPKGSFSTLEIQRTEQGDSAMYLCASSPLAVTYEQYFGPGTRLTVT.

The chain recombines TRBV27 with TRBJ2-1, with no clear D. CDR3 length: 13 residues. Deletions cut 4 bases from V and 6 bases from J, with 10 bases between. Germline V gene sequence: CDR1 MNHEY, CDR2 SMNVEV (reference sequence). CDR3 in amino acids: CASSSRGSNEQFF. The CDR3 coding sequence is TGTGCCAGCAGTTCCCGAGGCAGCAATGAGCAGTTCTTC.

The rearrangement uses TRBV7-6 and TRBJ2-7, with D perhaps being TRBD1 or TRBD2 (5 bases each). Per the germline V gene, CDR1 is SGHVS and CDR2 is FNYEAQ. This CDR3 spans 13 amino acids. V lost 3 bases to trimming and J lost 0 bases, with 6 bases between them. CDR3: CASSFGASYEQYF. In nucleotides, the CDR3 is TGTGCCAGCAGCTTCGGGGCCTCCTACGAGCAGTACTTC. Full variable domain (outside the CDR3, taken from reference TRBV7-6 and TRBJ2-7): GAGVSQSPRYKVTKRGQDVALRCDPISGHVSLYWYRQALGQGPEFLTYFNYEAQQDKSGLPNDRFSAERPEGSISTLTIQRTEQRDSAMYRCASSFGASYEQYFGPGTRLTVT.

The gene calls are TRBV5-1 and TRBJ1-3; D uncertain. V lost 3 bases to trimming and J lost 0 bases, with 10 bases between them. This CDR3 is 15 amino acids long. The germline CDR1 and CDR2 sequences are SGHRS and YFSETQ. The CDR3 DNA is TGCGCCAGCAGCTCGGGTCCTTCCTCTGGAAACACCATATATTTT. This encodes CASSSGPSSGNTIYF.

This rearrangement joins TRBV7-9 to TRBJ1-2, with 9 bases aligning to TRBD1. V was pared by 5 bases and J by 1 base, with 8 bases of the junction left unmatched. The CDR3 is made up of 16 amino acids. In germline, CDR1 is SEHNR, CDR2 FQNEAQ (reference sequence). The CDR3 region has the DNA TGTGCCAGCAGCAACCACCGGGACAGGGTTAACTATGGCTACACCTTC. It encodes CASSNHRDRVNYGYTF.

The chain combines TRBV19 with TRBJ2-3, with TRBD2 identical over 8 bases. Germline V gene sequence: CDR1 LNHDA, CDR2 SQIVND (reference sequence). The CDR3 has 18 amino acids. J gave up 3 bases and V 0 bases, and 11 bases lay outside the gene matches. The CDR3 loop is CASSIDHLGLAGTDTQYF. As DNA, the CDR3 is TGTGCCAGTAGTATAGATCATCTTGGGTTAGCGGGAACAGATACGCAGTATTTT.

The chain joins TRBV5-4 to TRBJ2-1, with D tentatively TRBD2 (5 bases). Germline loops: CDR1 SGHNT, CDR2 YYREEE (reference sequence). CDR3 length equals 15 residues. The V and J ends lost 0 bases and 6 bases respectively, with 13 bases between them. The CDR3 protein is CASSLAAAMGNEQFF. The DNA of the CDR3 is TGTGCCAGCAGCTTGGCAGCGGCTATGGGCAATGAGCAGTTCTTC.

The sample holds a few counts of this clone. This chain uses TRBV29-1 with TRBJ1-2; 8 bases are shared with TRBD1. This CDR3 has 14 amino acids. The germline V gene has CDR1 SQVTM and CDR2 ANQGSEA. V lost 4 bases and J lost 8; bases outside the gene matches: 12. CDR3 sequence reads: CSVVGDRSYNGYTF. The CDR3 coding sequence is TGCAGCGTTGTGGGGGACAGGAGTTATAACGGCTACACCTTC.

CDR3 coding DNA: TGTGCCAGCAGCTTTCAGGGGTCCCTCTTCATGGAGCAGTACTTC. Its translation: CASSFQGSLFMEQYF. V usage is TRBV11-2 and J usage is TRBJ2-7; the D gene is possibly TRBD1 (6 bases). The germline V gene encodes CDR1 SGHAT and CDR2 FQNNGV. The CDR3 sequence is 15 residues long. Trimming left V 3 bases short and J 7 bases short, with 19 bases between. Based on the CDR3 plus reference TRBV11-2 and TRBJ2-7, the full variable domain is EAGVAQSPRYKIIEKRQSVAFWCNPISGHATLYWYQQILGQGPKLLIQFQNNGVVDDSQLPKDRFSAERLKGVDSTLKIQPAKLEDSAVYLCASSFQGSLFMEQYFGPGTRLTVT.